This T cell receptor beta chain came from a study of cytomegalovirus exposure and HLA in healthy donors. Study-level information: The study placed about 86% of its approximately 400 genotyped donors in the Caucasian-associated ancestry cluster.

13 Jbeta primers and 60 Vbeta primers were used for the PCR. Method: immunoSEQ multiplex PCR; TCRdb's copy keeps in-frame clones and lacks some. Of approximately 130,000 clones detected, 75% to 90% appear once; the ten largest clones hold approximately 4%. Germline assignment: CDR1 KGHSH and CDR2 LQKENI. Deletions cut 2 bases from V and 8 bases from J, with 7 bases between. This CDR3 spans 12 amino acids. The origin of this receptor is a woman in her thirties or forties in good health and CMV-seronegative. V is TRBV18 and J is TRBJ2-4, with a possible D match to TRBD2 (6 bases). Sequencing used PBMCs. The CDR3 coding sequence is TGTGCCAGCTCACCAGGGGAGGACATTCAGTACTTC. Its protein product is CASSPGEDIQYF.